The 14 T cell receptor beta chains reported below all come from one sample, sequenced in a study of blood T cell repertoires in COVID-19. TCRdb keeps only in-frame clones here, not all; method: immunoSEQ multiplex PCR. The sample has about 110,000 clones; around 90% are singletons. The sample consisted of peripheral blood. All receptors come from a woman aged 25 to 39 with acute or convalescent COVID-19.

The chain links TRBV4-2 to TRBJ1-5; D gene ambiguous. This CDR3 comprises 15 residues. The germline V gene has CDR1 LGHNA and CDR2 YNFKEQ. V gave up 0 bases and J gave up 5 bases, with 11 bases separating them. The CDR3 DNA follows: TGTGCCAGCAGCCAAGATCTGGGAGGGCATCAGCCCCAGCATTTT. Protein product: CASSQDLGGHQPQHF.

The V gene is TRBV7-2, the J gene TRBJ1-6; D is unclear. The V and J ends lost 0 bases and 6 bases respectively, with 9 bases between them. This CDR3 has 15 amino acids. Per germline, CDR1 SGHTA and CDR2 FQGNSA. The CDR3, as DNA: TGTGCCAGCAGCTTAGCACGGAGTCTTAATTCACCCCTCCACTTT. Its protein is CASSLARSLNSPLHF.

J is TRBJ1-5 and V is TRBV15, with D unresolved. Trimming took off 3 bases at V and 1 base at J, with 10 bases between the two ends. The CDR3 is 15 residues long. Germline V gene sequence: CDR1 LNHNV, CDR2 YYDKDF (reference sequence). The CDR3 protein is CATSRERLSNQPQHF. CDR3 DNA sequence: TGTGCCACCAGCAGGGAGAGATTAAGCAATCAGCCCCAGCATTTT.

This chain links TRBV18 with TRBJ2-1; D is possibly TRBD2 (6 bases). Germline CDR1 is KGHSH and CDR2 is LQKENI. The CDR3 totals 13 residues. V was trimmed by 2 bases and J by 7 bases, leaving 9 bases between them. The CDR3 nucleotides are TGTGCCAGCTCACCAATAGCGGCGAATGAGCAGTTCTTC. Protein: CASSPIAANEQFF.

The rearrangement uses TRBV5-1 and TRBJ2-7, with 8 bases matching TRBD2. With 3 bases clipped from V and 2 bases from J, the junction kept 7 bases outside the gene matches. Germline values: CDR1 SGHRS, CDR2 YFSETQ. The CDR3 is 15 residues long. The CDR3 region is CASSWGGGPTYEQYF. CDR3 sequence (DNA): TGCGCCAGCAGCTGGGGCGGGGGGCCTACCTACGAGCAGTACTTC.

The CDR3 DNA is TGTGCCAGCAGGGCCCCGGGACAGAGTTATGAAAAACTGTTTTTT. It codes for CASRAPGQSYEKLFF. The J gene is TRBJ1-4, the V gene TRBV28; TRBD1 aligns across 7 bases. This CDR3 is 15 amino acids long. Trimming cost V 6 bases and J 6 bases; bases outside gene matches: 10. CDR1 is MDHEN and CDR2 is SYDVKM in the germline V gene.

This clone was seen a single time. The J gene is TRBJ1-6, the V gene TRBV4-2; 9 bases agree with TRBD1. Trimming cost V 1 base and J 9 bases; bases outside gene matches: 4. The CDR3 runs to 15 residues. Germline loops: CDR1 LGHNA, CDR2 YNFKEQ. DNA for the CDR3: TGTGCCAGCAGCCAAGCGGGACAGGGTGCTTCACCCCTCCACTTT. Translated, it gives CASSQAGQGASPLHF.

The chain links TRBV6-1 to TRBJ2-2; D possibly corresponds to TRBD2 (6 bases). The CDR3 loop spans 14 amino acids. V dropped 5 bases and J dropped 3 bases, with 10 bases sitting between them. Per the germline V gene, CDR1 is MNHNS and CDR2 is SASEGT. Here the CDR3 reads CASSRLVDTGELFF. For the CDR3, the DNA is TGTGCCAGCAGTAGACTAGTCGACACCGGGGAGCTGTTTTTT.

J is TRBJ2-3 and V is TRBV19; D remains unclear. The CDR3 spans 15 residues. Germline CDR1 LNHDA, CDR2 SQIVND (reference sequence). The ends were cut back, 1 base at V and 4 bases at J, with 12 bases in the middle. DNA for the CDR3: TGTGCCAGTAGTATAGGCCTCGAACGGTCAGATACGCAGTATTTT. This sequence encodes CASSIGLERSDTQYF. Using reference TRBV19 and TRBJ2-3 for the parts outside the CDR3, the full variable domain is DGGITQSPKYLFRKEGQNVTLSCEQNLNHDAMYWYRQDPGQGLRLIYYSQIVNDFQKGDIAEGYSVSREKKESFPLTVTSAQKNPTAFYLCASSIGLERSDTQYFGPGTRLTVL.

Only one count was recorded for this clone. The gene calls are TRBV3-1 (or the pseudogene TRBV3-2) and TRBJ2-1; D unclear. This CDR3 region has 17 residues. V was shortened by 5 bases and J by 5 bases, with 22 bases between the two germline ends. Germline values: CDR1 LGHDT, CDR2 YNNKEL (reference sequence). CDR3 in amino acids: CASSIADPFHSDNEQFF. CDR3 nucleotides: TGTGCCAGCAGCATAGCTGATCCCTTCCATTCCGACAATGAGCAGTTCTTC.

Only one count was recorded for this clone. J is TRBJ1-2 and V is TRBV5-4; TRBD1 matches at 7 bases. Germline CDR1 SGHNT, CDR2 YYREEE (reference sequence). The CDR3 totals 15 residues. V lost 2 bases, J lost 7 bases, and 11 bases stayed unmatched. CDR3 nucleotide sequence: TGTGCCAGCAGCTTATTAGTTGAGGGGGCGCTTGGCTACACCTTC. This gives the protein CASSLLVEGALGYTF.

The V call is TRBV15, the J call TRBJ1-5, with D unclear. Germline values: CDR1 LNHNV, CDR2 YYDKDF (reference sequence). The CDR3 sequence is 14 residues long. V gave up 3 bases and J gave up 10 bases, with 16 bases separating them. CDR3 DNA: TGTGCCACCAGCAGGGGGTTGGAGGGCCGACCCCAGCATTTT. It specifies CATSRGLEGRPQHF.

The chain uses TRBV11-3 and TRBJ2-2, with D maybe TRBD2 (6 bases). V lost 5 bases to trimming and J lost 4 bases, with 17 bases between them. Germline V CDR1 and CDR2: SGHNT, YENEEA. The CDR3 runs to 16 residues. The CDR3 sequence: CASSPGRGYGTGELFF. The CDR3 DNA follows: TGTGCCAGCAGCCCCGGGCGGGGCTATGGCACCGGGGAGCTGTTTTTT.

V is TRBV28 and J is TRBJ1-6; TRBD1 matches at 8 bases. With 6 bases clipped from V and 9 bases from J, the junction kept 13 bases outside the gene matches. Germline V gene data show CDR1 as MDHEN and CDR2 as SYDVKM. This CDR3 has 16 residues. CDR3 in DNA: TGTGCCAGCAGCCTCCCAGGGGGCGTAGGGGTTTCACCCCTCCACTTT. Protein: CASSLPGGVGVSPLHF.